Detailed here is one T cell receptor beta chain. Antigen: not known. Taking about 17-31 mg of unsorted bulk tissue, the authors co-extracted RNA and DNA. Over 80% of the cells in every tumor sample were viable tumor cells. Trimming shortened V by 8 bases and J by 10 bases, and 20 bases separated the two germline ends. Germline CDR1 is PRHDT and CDR2 is FYEKMQ (reference sequence). The CDR3 has 13 amino acids. The sample belongs to a study of tumor-infiltrating lymphocytes in primary liver carcinoma. General observations from the study: Only about 7-25% of top clones occurred in every one of the five tumor regions.

A primer in the constant region served to generate TCR beta cDNA from 500 to 600 ng of total RNA. Three nested multiplex PCR rounds of slightly modified ARM-PCR generated TCR beta libraries. The first two PCR rounds used TRBV1-TRBV30 forward primers with a C-beta reverse primer, nine to ten cycles each. TCRdb fed the multiplex PCR reads into MiXCR, producing one record per CDR3 protein. The profile shows 50,000 or so distinct CDR3 sequences, around 77% of them singletons. This chain joins TRBV13 and TRBJ2-5, with D tentatively TRBD1 or TRBD2 (5 bases each). Sequencing was performed on liver tumor tissue from sampling region 5. Subset of the sample: tumor region T5, tumor centre. The sequence was obtained from a man in his forties or fifties with primary liver carcinoma and hepatitis B virus infection. The CDR3 loop reads CASGPRGTKIQYF. CDR3 in DNA: TGTGCCAGCGGGCCGAGGGGTACGAAGATCCAGTACTTC.